The next 17 T cell receptor beta chains were all read from a single sample in a study of persistence of HIV-infected CD4 T cells (dated by TCRdb to about 2020). Their cognate antigens are unknown. TCRbeta repertoires were sequenced from genomic DNA with the immunoSEQ hsTCRB assay version 4 in survey mode. TCRdb holds this immuneACCESS table with in-frame rearrangements only. Some clones are missing; in checked studies, unresolved V genes explain under half, and the rest has no known cause. The sample yields about 45,000 clones; 75% to 90% were counted once. The ten largest account for approximately 3.2% of the sample. According to the study, the label for this sample's treatment or condition signals: suppressive antiretroviral therapy. As a nonspecific positive control representing the CD4+ T cell repertoire, the cells were stimulated with anti-CD3/anti-CD28 magnetic beads. Responding CD4+ T cells were sorted on the basis of upregulation of both CD40 ligand and CD69.

The source was CD4+ T cells sorted from PBMCs after roughly 20-hour stimulation, collected from a patient who received antiretroviral therapy. This specimen's cell subset or site label, per the study, means: CD40L+CD69+ CD4 T cells responding to anti-CD3/anti-CD28 beads, representing the overall repertoire. All receptors come from an adult woman with HIV who was CMV-seropositive.

Concerning this clone: Sequence at one end of the junction differs from germline and may be a read error. This rearrangement joins TRBV2 to TRBJ2-7; D possibly corresponds to TRBD1 (5 bases). Germline CDR1 SNHLY, CDR2 FYNNEI. The CDR3 spans 12 residues. The CDR3 bases are TGTGCCAGCAGTGAAGATAGGGGTAGCTTGCACTTC. This codes for CASSEDRGSLHF.

The rearrangement uses TRBV30 and TRBJ2-1; TRBD1 is a possible D gene (5 bases). This CDR3 is built from 12 residues. Germline CDR1 and CDR2: GTSNPN and SVGIG (reference sequence). V lost 5 bases and J lost 2, with 7 bases in between. The CDR3 coding sequence is TGTGCCTGGGGGGCGGCCTACAATGAGCAGTTCTTC. This encodes CAWGAAYNEQFF.

The CDR3 DNA is TGTGCCAGCAGCCGCCCGGCCTCGAAGAGTGGCTACACCTTC. Protein: CASSRPASKSGYTF. The chain links TRBV7-2 to TRBJ1-2; no clear D. Germline V lookup: CDR1 SGHTA, CDR2 FQGNSA. Trimming pared 5 bases from V and 7 bases from J, leaving 17 bases between. The CDR3 is 14 residues long.

The chain carries TRBV24-1 and TRBJ1-1; TRBD1 agrees at 7 bases. The CDR3 consists of 13 residues. CDR1 and CDR2 (germline): KGHDR, SFDVKD. Trimming took 4 bases from V and 11 from J; bases not matched to a gene: 9. The CDR3 sequence is CATSERQGGNAFF. The CDR3 region has the DNA TGTGCCACCAGTGAACGACAGGGAGGGAATGCTTTCTTT.

The rearrangement uses TRBV7-6 and TRBJ1-6, with 7 bases that match TRBD1. This CDR3 has 14 amino acids. The junction had 5 bases not matched to a gene; V was cut back by 5 bases and J by 7 bases. CDR1 SGHVS and CDR2 FNYEAQ come from the germline V gene. The CDR3 coding sequence is TGTGCCAGCAGCCTCACAGGGGACAATTCACCCCTCCACTTT. It specifies CASSLTGDNSPLHF.

The rearrangement links TRBV3-1 (or the pseudogene TRBV3-2) to TRBJ1-2; D unclear. Looked up from germline, CDR1 is LGHDT and CDR2 is YNNKEL (reference sequence). Trimming cost V 0 bases and J 0 bases, with 8 bases left between them. The CDR3 has 15 amino acids. CDR3 sequence: CASSQDTRPNYGYTF. The CDR3 nucleotides are TGTGCCAGCAGCCAAGATACCAGGCCTAACTATGGCTACACCTTC.

This clone occurred once. The chain joins TRBV7-3 to TRBJ2-3; maybe TRBD2 (5 bases). CDR3 length: 13 amino acids. Germline-derived CDR1 and CDR2 are SGHTA and FQGTGA. Trimming pared 3 bases from V and 2 bases from J, leaving 6 bases between. CDR3 bases: TGTGCCAGCAGCTTGGACTTCACAGATACGCAGTATTTT. Its translation: CASSLDFTDTQYF.

This clone was found once. As the CDR3 is not closed by the conserved phenylalanine or tryptophan, this likely results from a read error. It is unclear where the CDR3 begins or ends on the DNA, so no DNA is shown, and the CDR3 is as TCRdb lists it. V usage is TRBV7-3 and J usage is TRBJ1-2. The CDR3 is made up of 13 amino acids, end residues included. CDR1 is SGHTA and CDR2 is FQGTGA in the germline V gene. CDR3 loop: CASSFTGTTPKIV.

The chain employs TRBV5-1 and TRBJ2-1; 7 bases are shared with TRBD2. The germline V gene encodes CDR1 SGHRS and CDR2 YFSETQ. This CDR3 has 15 amino acids. The junction had 8 bases not matched to a gene; V was cut back by 4 bases and J by 4 bases. The CDR3 loop reads CASSHRSGNYNEQFF. CDR3 nucleotides: TGCGCCAGCAGCCACCGGAGCGGGAATTACAATGAGCAGTTCTTC.

CDR3: CAISQGVNTEAFF. The CDR3 DNA reads as TGTGCCATCAGTCAGGGTGTGAACACTGAAGCTTTCTTT. The genes are TRBV10-3 and TRBJ1-1; TRBD1 is a possible D gene (5 bases). The CDR3 consists of 13 residues. CDR1 and CDR2 from the germline V gene are ENHRY and SYGVKD. V lost 5 bases and J lost 0, with 7 bases in between.

This chain links TRBV5-8 with TRBJ1-5; 7 bases match TRBD1. In germline, CDR1 is SGHTS, CDR2 YDEGEE. V lost 3 bases and J lost 7; bases outside the gene matches: 4. The CDR3 totals 13 residues. The DNA of the CDR3 is TGTGCCAGCAGCTCTACAGGGGACCAGCCCCAGCATTTT. Translation: CASSSTGDQPQHF.

This chain joins TRBV29-1 and TRBJ2-3; no definite D call. Looked up from germline, CDR1 is SQVTM and CDR2 is ANQGSEA. The CDR3 has 11 residues. Between the trimmed V and J ends, which lost 7 bases and 6 bases, there was a span of 11 bases. CDR3 sequence (DNA): TGCAGCGCCGGGCCCCATGATACGCAGTATTTT. Translating gives CSAGPHDTQYF.

The gene calls are TRBV5-5 and TRBJ1-3, with 11 positions matching TRBD1. The trim removed 0 bases at V and 4 bases at J, leaving 0 bases unmatched. The germline V gene has CDR1 SGHKS and CDR2 YYEKEE (reference sequence). The CDR3 is made up of 15 amino acids. The CDR3: CASSLGTGGGNTIYF. In DNA form, the CDR3 reads TGTGCCAGCAGCTTGGGGACAGGGGGCGGAAACACCATATATTTT. The variable domain in full, completed from reference TRBV5-5 and TRBJ1-3, reads DAGVTQSPTHLIKTRGQQVTLRCSPISGHKSVSWYQQVLGQGPQFIFQYYEKEERGRGNFPDRFSARQFPNYSSELNVNALLLGDSALYLCASSLGTGGGNTIYFGEGSWLTVV.

The V gene is TRBV6-5, the J gene TRBJ2-7, with 7 bases that match TRBD2. The CDR3 sequence is 12 residues long. The V gene end was trimmed by 6 bases and the J gene end by 4 bases; junction bases not matched to a gene: 3. Germline V CDR1 and CDR2: MNHEY, SVGAGI. CDR3 sequence: CASRSSGYEQYF. The CDR3 region has the DNA TGTGCCAGCAGGTCTAGCGGTTACGAGCAGTACTTC.

The chain recombines TRBV25-1 with TRBJ2-7, with D perhaps matching TRBD2 (5 bases). Trimming pared 3 bases from V and 0 bases from J, leaving 12 bases between. CDR1 is MGHDK, CDR2 SYGVNS, per germline. CDR3 length: 15 amino acids. Written as DNA, the CDR3 is TGTGCCAGCAGTGAGGCCGGGATTAACTCCTACGAGCAGTACTTC. Translating gives CASSEAGINSYEQYF.

The rearrangement joins TRBV7-3 to TRBJ2-1; D is unclear. Germline V lookup: CDR1 SGHTA, CDR2 FQGTGA. V was pared by 1 base and J by 7 bases, with 5 bases between. The CDR3 is 12 residues long. CDR3: CASSLNGNEQFF. In DNA form, the CDR3 reads TGTGCCAGCAGCTTAAACGGGAATGAGCAGTTCTTC. The complete variable domain, with remaining parts taken from reference TRBV7-3 and TRBJ2-1, reads GAGVSQTPSNKVTEKGKYVELRCDPISGHTALYWYRQSLGQGPEFLIYFQGTGAADDSGLPNDRFFAVRPEGSVSTLKIQRTERGDSAVYLCASSLNGNEQFFGPGTRLTVL.

This chain links TRBV10-3 with TRBJ1-5; D unclear. V shed 2 bases and J shed 11 bases, with 7 bases lying between them. The germline gives CDR1 ENHRY, CDR2 SYGVKD. The CDR3 is made up of 11 amino acids. The CDR3 sequence is CAISEGVSQHF. For the CDR3, the DNA is TGTGCCATCAGTGAGGGTGTATCCCAGCATTTT.